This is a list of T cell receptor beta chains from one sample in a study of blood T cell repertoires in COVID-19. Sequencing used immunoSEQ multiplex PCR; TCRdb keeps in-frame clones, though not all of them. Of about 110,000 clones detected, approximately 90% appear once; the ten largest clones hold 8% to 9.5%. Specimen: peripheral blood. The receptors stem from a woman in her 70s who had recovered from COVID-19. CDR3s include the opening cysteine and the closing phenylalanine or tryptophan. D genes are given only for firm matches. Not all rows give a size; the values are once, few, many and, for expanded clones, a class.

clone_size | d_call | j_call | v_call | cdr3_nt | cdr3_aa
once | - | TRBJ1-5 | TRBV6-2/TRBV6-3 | TGTGCCAGCAGTTGGTTGGCCTCCCGAGGACAGCCCCAGCATTTT | CASSWLASRGQPQHF
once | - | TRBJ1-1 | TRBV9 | TGTGCCAGCAGCCGCGCGTTAGGGGAGGACACTGAAGCTTTCTTT | CASSRALGEDTEAFF
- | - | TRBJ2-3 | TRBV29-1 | TGCAGCGTTGAAGATCCGGGGGTAGATACGCAGTATTTT | CSVEDPGVDTQYF
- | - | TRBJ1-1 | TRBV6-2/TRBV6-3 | TGTGCCAGCAGTTACTCGAAAGAAGCCATGAACACTGAAGCTTTCTTT | CASSYSKEAMNTEAFF
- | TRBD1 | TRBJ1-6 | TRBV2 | TGTGCCAGCAGTGAAGATGGGACAGAAAAGGGACTTTCTTCACCCCTCCACTTT | CASSEDGTEKGLSSPLHF
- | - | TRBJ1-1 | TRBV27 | TGTGCCAGCAGTCCCAAGGGGAAAGTACCGATTGAAGCTTTCTTT | CASSPKGKVPIEAFF
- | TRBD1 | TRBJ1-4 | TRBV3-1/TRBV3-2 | TGTGCCAGCAGCCAGACAGGGGGAGTTAATGAAAAACTGTTTTTT | CASSQTGGVNEKLFF
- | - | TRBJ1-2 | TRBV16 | TGTGCCAGCAGCCTGGGTCCCGGGGATAACTATGGCTACACCTTC | CASSLGPGDNYGYTF
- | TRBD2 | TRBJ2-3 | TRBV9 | TGTGCCAGCAGCGTAAGCGGGGAGGGAGTGGTAGATACGCAGTATTTT | CASSVSGEGVVDTQYF
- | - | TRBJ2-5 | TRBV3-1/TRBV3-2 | TGTGCCAGCAGCCGAGCAGAGACCCAGTACTTC | CASSRAETQYF
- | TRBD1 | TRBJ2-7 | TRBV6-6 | TGTGCCAGCAGTCTCTCAGGGACAGGGGTATACGAGCAGTACTTC | CASSLSGTGVYEQYF
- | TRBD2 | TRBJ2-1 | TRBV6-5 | TGTGCCAGCAGTTACGGACTAGCGGATGAGCAGTTCTTC | CASSYGLADEQFF
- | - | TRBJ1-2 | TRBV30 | TGTGCCTGGAGTGCCACCGCGGGACTAGGGGGTGGCTACACCTTC | CAWSATAGLGGGYTF
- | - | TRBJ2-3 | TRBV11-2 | TGTGCCAGCAGCTCCTCCTCGACCAGGTCAGGTGCAGATACGCAGTATTTT | CASSSSSTRSGADTQYF
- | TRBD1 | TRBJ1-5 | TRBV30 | TGTGCCTCCTCAGGGGGCCCAGGTAGCAATCAGCCCCAGCATTTT | CASSGGPGSNQPQHF
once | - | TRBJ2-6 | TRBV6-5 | TGTGCCAGCATGGCCAGGGCTGGGGCCAACGTCCTGACTTTC | CASMARAGANVLTF
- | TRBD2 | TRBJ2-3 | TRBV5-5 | TGTGCCAGCAGCTTGACTAGCGGGAGTCATGATACGCAGTATTTT | CASSLTSGSHDTQYF
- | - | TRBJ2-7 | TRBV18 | TGTGCCAGCTCCTCTCAGGGGAATTACAACTACGAGCAGTACTTC | CASSSQGNYNYEQYF
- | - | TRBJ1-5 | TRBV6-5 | TGTGCCAGCAGTAGGAGCCGCCATCAGCCCCAGCATTTT | CASSRSRHQPQHF
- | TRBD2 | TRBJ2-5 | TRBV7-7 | TGTGCCAGCAGCAACGGACTAGCGGGAGTTGAGGAGACCCAGTACTTC | CASSNGLAGVEETQYF
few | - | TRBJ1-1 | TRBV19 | TGTGCCAGTAACCCACCCGGACAGCCCCAGAACACTGAAGCTTTCTTT | CASNPPGQPQNTEAFF
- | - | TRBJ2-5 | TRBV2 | TGTGCCAGCAGTGAGAGGCGGCTCGAAGAGACCCAGTACTTC | CASSERRLEETQYF
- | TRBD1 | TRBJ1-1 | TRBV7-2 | TGTGCCAGCAGCTTAAACAGGGGTTCGAACACTGAAGCTTTCTTT | CASSLNRGSNTEAFF
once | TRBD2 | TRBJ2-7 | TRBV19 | TGTGCCAGTAGTAAGCGGATACCGACCACTCCGGGACTAGCGGCCAATGGGCAGTACTTC | CASSKRIPTTPGLAANGQYF
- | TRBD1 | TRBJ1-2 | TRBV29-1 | TGCAGCGTTGAAGATTGGACAGGGACGACCAACTATGGCTACACCTTC | CSVEDWTGTTNYGYTF
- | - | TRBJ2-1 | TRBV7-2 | TGTGCCAGCAGCCTTCAACCTTCAAGCGGCAATGAGCAGTTCTTC | CASSLQPSSGNEQFF
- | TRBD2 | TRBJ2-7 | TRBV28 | TGTGCCAGCAGTTTGATGCGGGGGACCTACGAGCAGTACTTC | CASSLMRGTYEQYF
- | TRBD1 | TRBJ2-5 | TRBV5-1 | TGCGCCAGCAGCTGGGCTAAAACAGGGGGCGAGACCCAGTACTTC | CASSWAKTGGETQYF
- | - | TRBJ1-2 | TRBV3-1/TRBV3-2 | TGTGCCAGCATCATCCGGGACAATGACTATGGCTACACCTTC | CASIIRDNDYGYTF
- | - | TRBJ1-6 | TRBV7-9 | TGTGCCAGCAGCTTACAGGCGGCGGGCTCCTATAATTCACCCCTCCACTTT | CASSLQAAGSYNSPLHF
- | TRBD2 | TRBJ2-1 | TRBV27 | TGTGCCAGCAGTTTATCCATAGCGGGGGGTCACAATGAGCAGTTCTTC | CASSLSIAGGHNEQFF
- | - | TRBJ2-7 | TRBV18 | TGTGCCAGCTCACCTCAGGTGTACGAGCAGTACTTC | CASSPQVYEQYF
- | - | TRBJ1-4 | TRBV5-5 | TGTGCCAGCAGCTTGGGGGCAGGGCCAAGGGGGAGTGAAAAACTGTTTTTT | CASSLGAGPRGSEKLFF
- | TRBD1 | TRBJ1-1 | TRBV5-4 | TGTGCCAGCAGCTTTCTTGACAGGGGAGGTGAAGCTTTCTTT | CASSFLDRGGEAFF
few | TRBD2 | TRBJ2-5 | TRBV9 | TGTGCCAGCAGCGTAGAAAGTAGCGGGAAGACCCAGTACTTC | CASSVESSGKTQYF
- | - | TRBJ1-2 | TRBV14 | TGTGCCAGCAGCCTGGGGGGGAGAGTTCTCTTC | CASSLGGRVLF
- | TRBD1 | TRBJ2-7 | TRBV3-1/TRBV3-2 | TGTGCCAGCAGCCAGTTGGACAGGGGAGAGCAGTACTTC | CASSQLDRGEQYF
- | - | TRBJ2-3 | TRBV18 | TGTGCCAGCTCACCCCGGAGGGGCGGGAGCACAGATACGCAGTATTTT | CASSPRRGGSTDTQYF
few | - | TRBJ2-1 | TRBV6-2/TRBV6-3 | TGTGCCAGCAGTTACTTCCCTCGCAATGAGCAGTTCTTC | CASSYFPRNEQFF
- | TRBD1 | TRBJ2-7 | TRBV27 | TGTGCCAGCAGTTTTGTGGGGACAGGGTCCTACGAGCAGTACTTC | CASSFVGTGSYEQYF
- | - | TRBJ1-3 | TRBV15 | TGTGCCACCAGCAGAGATGCACGTCGGAGCTCTGGAAACACCATATATTTT | CATSRDARRSSGNTIYF
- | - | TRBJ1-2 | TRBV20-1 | TGCAGTGCTAGTAGGCCCGGGACACAGTATGGCTACACCTTC | CSASRPGTQYGYTF